These T cell receptor beta chains were read from a single sample in a study of shared clonotypes between healthy human individuals. Some clones are missing from TCRdb's copy, which holds only in-frame ones; the method was immunoSEQ multiplex PCR. The sample consists of about 2.1 million clones, 80% to 95% of them appearing once. Sequenced: naive CD8+ T cells from PBMCs. The source is a young man in good health. Some clones in this sample may be carry-over from other donors' samples. The CDR3 runs from the conserved cysteine through the conserved F or W. Fields, in order: D gene, V gene, J gene, clone size, CDR3 protein, CDR3 DNA. A D gene is named only where the DNA matches it firmly. Clone sizes are given selectively: once, few, many, or a class where the clone is expanded.

>.|TRBV28|TRBJ2-7|.
CASRGEGEGEQYF
TGTGCCAGCCGAGGTGAGGGGGAGGGCGAGCAGTACTTC
>.|TRBV19|TRBJ1-1|once
CASKSDSWGTEAFF
TGTGCCAGTAAGTCGGACAGTTGGGGGACTGAAGCTTTCTTT
>.|TRBV5-1|TRBJ2-1|.
CASSVGGYNEQFF
TGCGCCAGCAGCGTTGGCGGATACAATGAGCAGTTCTTC
>.|TRBV27|TRBJ2-2|once
CASSFGGPNTGELFF
TGTGCCAGCAGTTTTGGGGGGCCAAACACCGGGGAGCTGTTTTTT
>.|TRBV28|TRBJ1-1|.
CANSNWATEAFF
TGTGCCAATAGTAATTGGGCCACTGAAGCTTTCTTT
>TRBD1|TRBV5-1|TRBJ1-1|.
CASSWDRTNTEAFF
TGCGCCAGCAGTTGGGACAGGACGAACACTGAAGCTTTCTTT
>TRBD1|TRBV7-2|TRBJ2-7|.
CASSAPGTGSSEQYF
TGTGCCAGCAGCGCCCCCGGGACAGGGTCATCCGAGCAGTACTTC
>.|TRBV11-2|TRBJ2-7|.
CASSEGEQYF
TGTGCCAGCAGCGAGGGCGAGCAGTACTTC
>.|TRBV7-9|TRBJ2-5|.
CASSLGVQEQETQYF
TGTGCCAGCAGCTTAGGTGTCCAAGAGCAAGAGACCCAGTACTTC
>.|TRBV15|TRBJ2-1|.
CATSREELNEQFF
TGTGCCACCAGCAGAGAGGAGCTCAATGAGCAGTTCTTC
>.|TRBV19|TRBJ1-1|few
CASSNWNTEAFF
TGTGCCAGTAGTAACTGGAACACTGAAGCTTTCTTT
>.|TRBV2|TRBJ1-1|.
CASSEIGVELRGTEAFF
TGTGCCAGCAGTGAGATTGGGGTAGAGCTCCGGGGCACTGAAGCTTTCTTT
>TRBD1|TRBV7-2|TRBJ2-7|.
CASSPTGTVYEQYF
TGTGCCAGCAGCCCAACCGGGACAGTCTACGAGCAGTACTTC
>.|TRBV19|TRBJ1-1|.
CASTEGVYTEAFF
TGTGCCAGTACGGAGGGGGTCTACACTGAAGCTTTCTTT
>TRBD1|TRBV27|TRBJ1-2|.
CASSSHRDSPLKYTF
TGTGCCAGCAGTTCGCACCGGGACAGCCCCCTCAAGTACACCTTC
>.|TRBV2|TRBJ2-1|.
CASSEAGGDEQFF
TGTGCCAGCAGTGAAGCTGGGGGCGATGAGCAGTTCTTC
>.|TRBV27|TRBJ2-2|.
CASSLSRYTGELFF
TGTGCCAGCAGTTTATCGAGATACACCGGGGAGCTGTTTTTT
>TRBD1|TRBV11-3|TRBJ1-1|once
CASSLARGQTNTEAFF
TGTGCCAGCAGCTTAGCCCGGGGACAGACGAACACTGAAGCTTTCTTT
>.|TRBV6-5|TRBJ2-1|.
CAVSPRLGNEQFF
TGTGCCGTTAGCCCGAGATTAGGCAATGAGCAGTTCTTC
>.|TRBV7-2|TRBJ2-7|.
CASRFAETYEQYF
TGTGCCAGCAGGTTTGCGGAGACCTACGAGCAGTACTTC
>TRBD2|TRBV5-1|TRBJ2-7|.
CASSLTWTSGSYEQYF
TGCGCCAGCAGCTTGACTTGGACTAGCGGATCCTACGAGCAGTACTTC
>.|TRBV11-2|TRBJ2-1|.
CASSLGESYNEQFF
TGTGCCAGCAGCTTAGGGGAGTCCTACAATGAGCAGTTCTTC
>.|TRBV7-8|TRBJ1-5|once
CASSLGRSNQPQHF
TGTGCCAGCAGCTTAGGCCGAAGCAATCAGCCCCAGCATTTT
>.|TRBV27|TRBJ1-2|.
CASSAYLQGTPNYGYTF
TGTGCCAGCAGTGCATATTTACAGGGCACGCCTAACTATGGCTACACCTTC
>.|TRBV5-4|TRBJ2-7|.
CASSQGQWGVNEQYF
TGTGCCAGCAGCCAAGGACAATGGGGGGTAAACGAGCAGTACTTC
>.|TRBV5-5|TRBJ1-2|.
CASSRAHTQGPYHGETF
TGTGCCAGCAGCCGTGCACATACACAGGGCCCTTACCATGGGGAGACCTTC
>.|TRBV19|TRBJ2-7|.
CASSIPGYEQYF
TGTGCCAGTAGTATCCCCGGCTACGAGCAGTACTTC
>.|TRBV9|TRBJ1-5|.
CASSGGGNQPQHF
TGTGCCAGCAGCGGGGGGGGCAATCAGCCCCAGCATTTT
>.|TRBV28|TRBJ2-6|.
CASSLSAGSGANVLTF
TGTGCCAGCAGTTTATCGGCGGGCTCTGGGGCCAACGTCCTGACTTTC
>.|TRBV10-2|TRBJ2-7|.
CASEEGTGPPGSYEQYF
TGCGCCAGCGAGGAGGGTACGGGACCACCTGGGTCCTACGAGCAGTACTTC
>.|TRBV4-1|TRBJ1-1|.
CASSQDTGRDTEAFF
TGCGCCAGCAGCCAAGATACAGGGCGGGACACTGAAGCTTTCTTT
>.|TRBV27|TRBJ1-3|.
CASSLRGSSGNTIYF
TGTGCCAGCAGTTTACGCGGTAGCTCTGGAAACACCATATATTTT
>.|TRBV2|TRBJ2-7|.
CASGSRVLSYEQYF
TGTGCCAGCGGTTCGAGGGTGCTATCTTACGAGCAGTACTTC
>.|TRBV30|TRBJ1-4|.
CAWNDGRNEKLFF
TGTGCCTGGAATGATGGGCGTAATGAAAAACTGTTTTTT
>.|TRBV6-5|TRBJ1-1|.
CASSYSEGDGEAFF
TGTGCCAGCAGTTACTCAGAGGGCGACGGGGAAGCTTTCTTT
>TRBD1|TRBV28|TRBJ1-2|.
CASSTGQEANYGYTF
TGTGCCAGCAGTACAGGACAGGAAGCTAACTATGGCTACACCTTC
>.|TRBV5-5|TRBJ2-1|.
CATPRRGTLRTNEQFF
TGTGCCACCCCCCGGAGAGGGACCCTCCGAACCAATGAGCAGTTCTTC
>.|TRBV7-3|TRBJ2-1|once
CASSLFSYNEQFF
TGTGCCAGCAGCCTATTCTCCTACAATGAGCAGTTCTTC
>TRBD2|TRBV27|TRBJ2-7|.
CASSPGTSGYEQYF
TGTGCCAGCAGCCCAGGGACTAGCGGCTACGAGCAGTACTTC
>TRBD1|TRBV27|TRBJ2-7|.
CASSADRGGHEQYF
TGTGCCAGCAGTGCGGACAGGGGAGGGCACGAGCAGTACTTC
>.|TRBV10-3|TRBJ2-3|.
CAIRETVPDTQYF
TGTGCCATCAGGGAGACAGTCCCAGATACGCAGTATTTT
>.|TRBV6-5|TRBJ2-7|.
CASSYSGSYRQQYF
TGTGCCAGCAGTTACTCAGGCTCCTACCGCCAGCAGTACTTC
>.|TRBV7-9|TRBJ2-2|.
CASSPGGNTGELFF
TGTGCCAGCAGCCCCGGCGGGAACACCGGGGAGCTGTTTTTT
>TRBD1|TRBV25-1|TRBJ2-1|.
CASSYRGRYNEQFF
TGTGCCAGCAGTTACAGGGGCCGGTACAATGAGCAGTTCTTC
>.|TRBV27|TRBJ1-2|few
CASSQHREATNGYTF
TGTGCCAGCAGTCAGCACAGGGAGGCCACTAATGGCTACACCTTC
>.|TRBV27|TRBJ2-2|.
CASSLKPGLPNTGELFF
TGTGCCAGCAGTTTAAAGCCCGGACTGCCGAACACCGGGGAGCTGTTTTTT
>.|TRBV29-1|TRBJ2-2|.
CSSKYYTGELFF
TGCAGCTCCAAATACTACACCGGGGAGCTGTTTTTT
>.|TRBV4-3|TRBJ2-3|.
CASSQDPGGAKPQYF
TGCGCCAGCAGCCAAGATCCCGGGGGCGCAAAGCCGCAGTATTTT
>TRBD2|TRBV5-1|TRBJ2-2|.
CASSSARGGTGELFF
TGCGCCAGCAGCTCGGCGCGCGGGGGCACCGGGGAGCTGTTTTTT
>TRBD2|TRBV28|TRBJ2-7|once
CASSLCSLAGGCEQYF
TGTGCCAGCAGTTTATGTAGTCTAGCGGGAGGATGCGAGCAGTACTTC
>TRBD2|TRBV28|TRBJ2-1|.
CASRQTSVGGRNYNEQFF
TGTGCCAGCAGACAGACTAGCGTCGGCGGGAGAAACTACAATGAGCAGTTCTTC
>.|TRBV6-9|TRBJ2-6|.
CASSPKTRQSRANALTF
TGTGCCAGCAGTCCGAAAACACGACAAAGTCGGGCCAACGCCCTGACTTTC
>.|TRBV6-1|TRBJ2-1|.
CASKQGAHTYNEQFF
TGTGCCAGCAAGCAAGGAGCTCACACCTACAATGAGCAGTTCTTC